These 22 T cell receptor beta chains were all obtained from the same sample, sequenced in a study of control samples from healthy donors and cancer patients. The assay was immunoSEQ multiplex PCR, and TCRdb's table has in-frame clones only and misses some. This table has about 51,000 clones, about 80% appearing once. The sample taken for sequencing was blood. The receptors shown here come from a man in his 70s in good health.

CDR3: CASSRDGSNQPQHF. CDR3 DNA: TGTGCCAGCAGTCGGGACGGGAGCAATCAGCCCCAGCATTTT. This chain links TRBV6-2 or TRBV6-3 with TRBJ1-5; the D gene is possibly TRBD1 (5 bases). The germline gives CDR1 MNHEY, CDR2 SVGEGT. Deletions cut 5 bases from V and 1 base from J, with 9 bases between. The CDR3 length is 14 residues.

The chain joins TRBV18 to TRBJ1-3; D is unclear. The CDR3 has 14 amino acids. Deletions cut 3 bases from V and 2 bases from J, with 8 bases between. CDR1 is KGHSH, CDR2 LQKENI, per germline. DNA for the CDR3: TGTGCCAGCTCACCGTCAGCGGCTGGAAACACCATATATTTT. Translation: CASSPSAAGNTIYF.

CDR3 amino acids: CASRILAPGELFF. As DNA, the CDR3 is TGTGCCAGCAGGATACTAGCTCCCGGGGAGCTGTTTTTT. The J gene is TRBJ2-2, the V gene TRBV6-6, with D possibly TRBD2 on 6 matching bases. The CDR3 has 13 residues. The germline V and J ends were trimmed by 6 bases and 6 bases, with 11 bases remaining between them. Germline-derived CDR1 and CDR2 are MNHNY and SVGAGI (reference sequence).

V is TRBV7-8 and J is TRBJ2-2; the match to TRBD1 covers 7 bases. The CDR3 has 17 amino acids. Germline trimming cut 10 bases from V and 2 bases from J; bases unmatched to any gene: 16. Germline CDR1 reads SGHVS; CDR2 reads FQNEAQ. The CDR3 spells CATYRDRVAVNTGELFF. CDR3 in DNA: TGTGCCACCTACCGGGACAGAGTTGCGGTTAACACCGGGGAGCTGTTTTTT.

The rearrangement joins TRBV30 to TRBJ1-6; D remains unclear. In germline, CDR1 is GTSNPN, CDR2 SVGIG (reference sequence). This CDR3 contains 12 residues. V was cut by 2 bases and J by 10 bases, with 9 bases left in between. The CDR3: CAWSKRASPLHF. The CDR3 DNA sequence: TGTGCCTGGAGTAAAAGGGCCTCACCCCTCCACTTT.

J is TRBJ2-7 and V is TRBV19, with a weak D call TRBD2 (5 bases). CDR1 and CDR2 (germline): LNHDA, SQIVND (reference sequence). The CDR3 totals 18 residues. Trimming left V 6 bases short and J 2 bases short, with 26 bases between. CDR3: CASSLRLLSVGQTYEQYF. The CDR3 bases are TGTGCCAGTAGCCTACGACTATTATCTGTTGGGCAAACCTACGAGCAGTACTTC.

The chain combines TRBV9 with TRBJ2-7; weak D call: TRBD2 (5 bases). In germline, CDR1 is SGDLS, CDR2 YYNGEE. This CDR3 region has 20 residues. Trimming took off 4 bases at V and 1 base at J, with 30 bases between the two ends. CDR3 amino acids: CASSPKPTDVEGPLSYEQYF. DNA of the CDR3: TGTGCCAGCAGCCCAAAACCAACGGACGTAGAGGGCCCACTTTCCTACGAGCAGTACTTC.

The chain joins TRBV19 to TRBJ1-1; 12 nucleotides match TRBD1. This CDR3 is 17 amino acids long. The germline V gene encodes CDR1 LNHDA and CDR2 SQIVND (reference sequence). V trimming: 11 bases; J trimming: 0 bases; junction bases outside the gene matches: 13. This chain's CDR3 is CASSGTGGFLVNTEAFF. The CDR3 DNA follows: TGTGCCTCCTCCGGGACAGGGGGCTTCTTGGTGAACACTGAAGCTTTCTTT.

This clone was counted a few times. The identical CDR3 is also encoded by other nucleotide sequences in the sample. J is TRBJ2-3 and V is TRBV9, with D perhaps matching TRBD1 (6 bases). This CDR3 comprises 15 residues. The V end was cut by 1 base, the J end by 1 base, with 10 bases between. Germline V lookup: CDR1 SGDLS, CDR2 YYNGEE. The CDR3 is CASSVRGGGTDTQYF. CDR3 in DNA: TGTGCCAGCAGCGTAAGAGGGGGAGGCACAGATACGCAGTATTTT.

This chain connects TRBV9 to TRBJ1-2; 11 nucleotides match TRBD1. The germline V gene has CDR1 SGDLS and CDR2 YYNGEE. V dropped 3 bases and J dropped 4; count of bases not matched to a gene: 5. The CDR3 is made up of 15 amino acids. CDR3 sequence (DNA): TGTGCCAGCAGCGCCGGGACAGGGGGTACCTATGGCTACACCTTC. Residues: CASSAGTGGTYGYTF.

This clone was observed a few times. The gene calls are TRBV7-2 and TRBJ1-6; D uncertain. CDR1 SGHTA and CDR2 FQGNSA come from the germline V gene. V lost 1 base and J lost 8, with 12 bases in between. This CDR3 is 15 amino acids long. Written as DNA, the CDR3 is TGTGCCAGCAGCTTAGAACCGGCGAAAGATTCACCCCTCCACTTT. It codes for CASSLEPAKDSPLHF. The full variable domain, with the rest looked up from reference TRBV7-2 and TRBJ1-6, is GAGVSQSPSNKVTEKGKDVELRCDPISGHTALYWYRQSLGQGLEFLIYFQGNSAPDKSGLPSDRFSAERTGGSVSTLTIQRTQQEDSAVYLCASSLEPAKDSPLHFGNGTRLTVT.

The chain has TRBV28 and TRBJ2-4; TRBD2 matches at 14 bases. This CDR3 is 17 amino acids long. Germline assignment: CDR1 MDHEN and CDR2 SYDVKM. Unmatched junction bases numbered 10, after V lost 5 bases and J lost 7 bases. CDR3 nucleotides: TGTGCCAGCAGTCCCACCACGGGGACTAGCGGGGGTAACATTCAGTACTTC. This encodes CASSPTTGTSGGNIQYF. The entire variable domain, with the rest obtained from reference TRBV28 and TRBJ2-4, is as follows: DVKVTQSSRYLVKRTGEKVFLECVQDMDHENMFWYRQDPGLGLRLIYFSYDVKMKEKGDIPEGYSVSREKKERFSLILESASTNQTSMYLCASSPTTGTSGGNIQYFGAGTRLSVL.

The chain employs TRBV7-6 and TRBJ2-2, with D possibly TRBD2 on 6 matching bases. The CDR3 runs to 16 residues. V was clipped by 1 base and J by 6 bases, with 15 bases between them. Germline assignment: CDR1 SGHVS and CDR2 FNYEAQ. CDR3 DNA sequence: TGTGCCAGCAGCTTAGGTGCGGGTACGGGGGCCGGGGAGCTGTTTTTT. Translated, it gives CASSLGAGTGAGELFF.

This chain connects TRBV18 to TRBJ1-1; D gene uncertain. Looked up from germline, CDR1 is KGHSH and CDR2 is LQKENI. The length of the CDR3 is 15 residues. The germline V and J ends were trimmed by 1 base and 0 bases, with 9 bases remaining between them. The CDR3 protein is CASSPRGLLNTEAFF. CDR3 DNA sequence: TGTGCCAGCTCACCACGGGGTCTTTTGAACACTGAAGCTTTCTTT.

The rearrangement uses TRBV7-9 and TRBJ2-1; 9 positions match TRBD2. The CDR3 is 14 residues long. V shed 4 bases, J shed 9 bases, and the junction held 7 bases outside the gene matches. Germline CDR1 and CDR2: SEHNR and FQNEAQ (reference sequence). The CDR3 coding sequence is TGTGCCAGCAGCTCGAGCGGGAGGAGGGGTGAGCAGTTCTTC. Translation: CASSSSGRRGEQFF.

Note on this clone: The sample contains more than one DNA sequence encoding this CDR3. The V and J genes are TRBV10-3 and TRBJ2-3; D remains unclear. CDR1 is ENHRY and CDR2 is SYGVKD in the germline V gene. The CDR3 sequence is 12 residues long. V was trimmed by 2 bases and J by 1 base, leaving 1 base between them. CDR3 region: CAISEGTDTQYF. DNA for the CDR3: TGTGCCATCAGTGAGGGCACAGATACGCAGTATTTT.

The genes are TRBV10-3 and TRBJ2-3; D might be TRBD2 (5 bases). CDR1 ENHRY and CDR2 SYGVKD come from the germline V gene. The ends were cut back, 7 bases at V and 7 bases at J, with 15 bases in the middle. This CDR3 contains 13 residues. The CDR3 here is CAINPSGANTQYF. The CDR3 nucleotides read TGTGCCATCAACCCGAGCGGTGCGAATACGCAGTATTTT.

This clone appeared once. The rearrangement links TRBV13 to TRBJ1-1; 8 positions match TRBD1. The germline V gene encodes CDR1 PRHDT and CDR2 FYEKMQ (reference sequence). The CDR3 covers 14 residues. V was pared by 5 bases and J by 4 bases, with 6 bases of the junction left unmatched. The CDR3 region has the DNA TGTGCCAGCAGCGAACAGACAGGGGCCACTGAAGCTTTCTTT. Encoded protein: CASSEQTGATEAFF.

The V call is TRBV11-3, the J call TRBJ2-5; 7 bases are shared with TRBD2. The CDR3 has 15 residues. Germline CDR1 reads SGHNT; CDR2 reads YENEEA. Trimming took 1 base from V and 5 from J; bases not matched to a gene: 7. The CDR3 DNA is TGTGCCAGCAGCTTAGGAGGGAGGGGACGGGAGACCCAGTACTTC. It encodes CASSLGGRGRETQYF.

CDR3 in amino acids: CASSDRDRGPYEQYF. Here the CDR3 DNA reads TGTGCCAGCAGTGACCGAGACAGGGGGCCCTACGAGCAGTACTTC. J is TRBJ2-7 and V is TRBV28, with TRBD1 matching over 10 bases. The V gene end was trimmed by 5 bases and the J gene end by 2 bases; junction bases not matched to a gene: 6. This CDR3 has 15 amino acids. Germline assignment: CDR1 MDHEN and CDR2 SYDVKM. The whole variable domain, remainder taken from reference TRBV28 and TRBJ2-7, is DVKVTQSSRYLVKRTGEKVFLECVQDMDHENMFWYRQDPGLGLRLIYFSYDVKMKEKGDIPEGYSVSREKKERFSLILESASTNQTSMYLCASSDRDRGPYEQYFGPGTRLTVT.

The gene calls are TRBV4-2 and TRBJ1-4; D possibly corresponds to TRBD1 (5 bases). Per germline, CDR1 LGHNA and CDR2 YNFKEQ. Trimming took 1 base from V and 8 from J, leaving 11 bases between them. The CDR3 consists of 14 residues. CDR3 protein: CASSQGQRFEKLFF. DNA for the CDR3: TGTGCCAGCAGCCAAGGACAGAGGTTCGAAAAACTGTTTTTT.

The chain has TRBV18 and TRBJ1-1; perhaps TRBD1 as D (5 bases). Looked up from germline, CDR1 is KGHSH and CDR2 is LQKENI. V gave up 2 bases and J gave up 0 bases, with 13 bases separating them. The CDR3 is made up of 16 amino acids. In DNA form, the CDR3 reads TGTGCCAGCTCACCAGACCAGGGAGGGATGAACACTGAAGCTTTCTTT. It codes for CASSPDQGGMNTEAFF.